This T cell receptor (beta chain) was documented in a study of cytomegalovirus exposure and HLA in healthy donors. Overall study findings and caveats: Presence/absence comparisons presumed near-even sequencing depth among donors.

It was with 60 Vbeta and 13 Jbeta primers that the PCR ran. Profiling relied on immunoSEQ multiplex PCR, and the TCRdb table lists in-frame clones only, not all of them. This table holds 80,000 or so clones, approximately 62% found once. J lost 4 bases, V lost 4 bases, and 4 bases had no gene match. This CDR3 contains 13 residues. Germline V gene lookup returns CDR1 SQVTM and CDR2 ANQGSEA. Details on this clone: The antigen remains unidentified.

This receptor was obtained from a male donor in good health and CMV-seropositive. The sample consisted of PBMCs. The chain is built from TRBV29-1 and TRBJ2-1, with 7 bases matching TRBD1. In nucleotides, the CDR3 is TGCAGCGTTGGAGGGGGCAGGTACAATGAGCAGTTCTTC. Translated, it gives CSVGGGRYNEQFF.